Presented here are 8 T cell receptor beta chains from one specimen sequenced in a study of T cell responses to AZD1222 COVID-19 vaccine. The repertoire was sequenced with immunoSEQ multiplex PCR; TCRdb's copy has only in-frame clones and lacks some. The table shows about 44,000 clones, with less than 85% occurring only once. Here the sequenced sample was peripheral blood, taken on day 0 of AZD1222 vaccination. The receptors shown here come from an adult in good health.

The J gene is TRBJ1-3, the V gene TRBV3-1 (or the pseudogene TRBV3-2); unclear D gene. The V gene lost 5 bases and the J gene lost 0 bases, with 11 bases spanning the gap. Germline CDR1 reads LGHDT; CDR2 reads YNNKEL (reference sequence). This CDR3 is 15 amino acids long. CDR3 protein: CASSFQRDSGNTIYF. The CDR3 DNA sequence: TGTGCCAGCAGCTTCCAGAGGGACTCTGGAAACACCATATATTTT.

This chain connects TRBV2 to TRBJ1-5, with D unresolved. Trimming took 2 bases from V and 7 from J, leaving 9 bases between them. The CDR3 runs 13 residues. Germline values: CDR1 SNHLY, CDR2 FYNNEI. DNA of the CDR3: TGTGCCAGCAGTGAATTTGGGGAACAGCCCCAGCATTTT. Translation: CASSEFGEQPQHF.

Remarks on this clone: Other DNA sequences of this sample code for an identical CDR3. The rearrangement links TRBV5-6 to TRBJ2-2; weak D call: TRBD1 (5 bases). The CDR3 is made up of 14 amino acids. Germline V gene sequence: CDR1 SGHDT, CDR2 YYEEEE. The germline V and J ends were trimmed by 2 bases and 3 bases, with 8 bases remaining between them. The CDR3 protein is CASSFLGDTGELFF. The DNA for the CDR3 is TGTGCCAGCAGCTTCTTAGGGGACACCGGGGAGCTGTTTTTT.

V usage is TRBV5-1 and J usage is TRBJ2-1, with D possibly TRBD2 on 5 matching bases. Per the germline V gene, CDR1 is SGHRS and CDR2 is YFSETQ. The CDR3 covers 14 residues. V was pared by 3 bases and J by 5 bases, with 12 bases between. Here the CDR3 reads CASSSGVMHNEQFF. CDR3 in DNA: TGCGCCAGCAGCTCCGGGGTGATGCACAATGAGCAGTTCTTC.

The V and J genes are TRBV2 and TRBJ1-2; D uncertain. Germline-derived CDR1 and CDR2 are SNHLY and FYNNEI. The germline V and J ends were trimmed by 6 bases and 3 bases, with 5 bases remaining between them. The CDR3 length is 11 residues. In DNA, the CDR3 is TGTGCCAGCAGGGTCGACTATGGCTACACCTTC. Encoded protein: CASRVDYGYTF.

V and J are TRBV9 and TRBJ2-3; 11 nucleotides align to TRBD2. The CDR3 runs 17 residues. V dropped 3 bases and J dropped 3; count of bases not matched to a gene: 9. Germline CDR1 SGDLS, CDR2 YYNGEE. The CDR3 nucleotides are TGTGCCAGCAGCGGTAGCGGGGGGGGAGCGGGGACAGATACGCAGTATTTT. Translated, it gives CASSGSGGGAGTDTQYF.

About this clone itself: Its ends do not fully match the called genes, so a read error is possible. The DNA of the CDR3 is TGCGCCTCGAGGCGGGAGGACTATGGCTACACCTTC. Encoded protein: CASRREDYGYTF. The J gene is TRBJ1-2, the V gene TRBV27; D gene unclear. This CDR3 has 12 amino acids. The germline CDR1 and CDR2 sequences are MNHEY and SMNVEV (reference sequence).

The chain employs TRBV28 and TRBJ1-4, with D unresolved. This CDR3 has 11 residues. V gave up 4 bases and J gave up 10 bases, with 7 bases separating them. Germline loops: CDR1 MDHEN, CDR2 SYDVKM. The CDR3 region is CASSSRGKLFF. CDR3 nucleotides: TGTGCCAGCAGTTCCCGGGGAAAACTGTTTTTT.